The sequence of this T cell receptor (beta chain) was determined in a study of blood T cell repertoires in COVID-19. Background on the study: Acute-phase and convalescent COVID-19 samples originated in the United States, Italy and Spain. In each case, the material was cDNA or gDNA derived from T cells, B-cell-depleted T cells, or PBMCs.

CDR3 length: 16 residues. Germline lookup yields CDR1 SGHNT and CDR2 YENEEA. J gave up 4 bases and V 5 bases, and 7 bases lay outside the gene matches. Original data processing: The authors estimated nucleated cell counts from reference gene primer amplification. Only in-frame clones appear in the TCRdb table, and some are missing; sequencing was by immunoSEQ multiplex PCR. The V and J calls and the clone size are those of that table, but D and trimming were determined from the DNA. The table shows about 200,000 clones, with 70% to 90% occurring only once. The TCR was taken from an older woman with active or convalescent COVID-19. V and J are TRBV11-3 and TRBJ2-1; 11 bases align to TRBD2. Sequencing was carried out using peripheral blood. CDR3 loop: CASSLRLAGLYNEQFF. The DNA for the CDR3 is TGTGCCAGCAGCCTACGACTAGCGGGACTTTACAATGAGCAGTTCTTC.